Listed below are T cell receptor beta chains from one sample, sequenced in a study of CD8 T cells in Susac syndrome. From the immunoSEQ multiplex PCR reads, TCRdb called clonotypes with MiXCR, one entry per CDR3 protein. The sample has about 180,000 distinct CDR3 sequences; 94% are singletons. The sequenced material came from CD4+ T cells from PBMCs. Receptors were obtained from a human donor with Susac syndrome. Both conserved end residues are part of each CDR3. A D gene is named only where the DNA matches it firmly.

d_gene | j_gene | v_gene | len | CDR3aa
TRBD1 | TRBJ2-5 | TRBV20-1 | 15 | CSARDRHRGQETQYF
- | TRBJ1-2 | TRBV9 | 13 | CASSGRHNYGYTF
- | TRBJ1-2 | TRBV30 | 13 | CAWVPRSNYGYTF
- | TRBJ1-5 | TRBV12-3/TRBV12-4 | 14 | CASGPGNSNQPQHF
- | TRBJ2-1 | TRBV28 | 13 | CASSLRNPQDQFF
TRBD1 | TRBJ2-2 | TRBV2 | 16 | CASSGQGAPNTGELFF
- | TRBJ1-1 | TRBV18 | 16 | CASSPQQGWMNTEAFF
TRBD2 | TRBJ2-1 | TRBV5-1 | 17 | CASSLGFSGSSYNEQFF
TRBD1 | TRBJ2-5 | TRBV5-5 | 16 | CASSLSGQGIQETQYF
- | TRBJ1-5 | TRBV19 | 16 | CASSPRGLQGWQPQHF
TRBD2 | TRBJ2-1 | TRBV7-6 | 15 | CASSQRVAGGHEQFF
- | TRBJ1-4 | TRBV19 | 14 | CASSSGTLDEKLFF
TRBD1 | TRBJ1-2 | TRBV2 | 13 | CASSGQGASGYTF
- | TRBJ2-7 | TRBV12-3/TRBV12-4 | 13 | CASSTTTTWEQYF
- | TRBJ2-7 | TRBV6-5 | 15 | CASSYVGMSEYEQYF
- | TRBJ1-2 | TRBV18 | 14 | CASSPGRSNYGYTF
- | TRBJ2-5 | TRBV5-1 | 14 | CASSQMGGSDTQYF
TRBD1 | TRBJ2-7 | TRBV10-1 | 15 | CASSDSGTGAYEQYF
- | TRBJ1-6 | TRBV12-3/TRBV12-4 | 14 | CASSLAGLRSPLHF
- | TRBJ2-3 | TRBV29-1 | 12 | CSVKQGADTQYF
TRBD1 | TRBJ1-1 | TRBV20-1 | 14 | CSATRQGMNTEAFF
TRBD1 | TRBJ1-2 | TRBV4-3 | 14 | CASSRTGENYGYTF
TRBD2 | TRBJ2-1 | TRBV5-1 | 17 | CASSPLAGGLVYNEQFF
- | TRBJ1-2 | TRBV20-1 | 15 | CSARDRTTTSDGYTF
- | TRBJ1-2 | TRBV29-1 | 16 | CSVEARGRSEDYGYTF
TRBD1 | TRBJ1-4 | TRBV6-2/TRBV6-3 | 16 | CASSRTGGRTNEKLFF
- | TRBJ2-2 | TRBV4-3 | 19 | CASSQSPSGRGLNTGELFF
- | TRBJ1-1 | TRBV19 | 11 | CASNRGTEAFF
- | TRBJ2-1 | TRBV20-1 | 11 | CSAQREGILFF
TRBD1 | TRBJ1-2 | TRBV20-1 | 14 | CSASLPGQGKGYTF
- | TRBJ1-2 | TRBV3-1 | 15 | CASSQGRRSNYGYTF
- | TRBJ2-1 | TRBV20-1 | 13 | CSARQGSYNEQFF
- | TRBJ2-5 | TRBV20-1 | 15 | CSARDPQRPKETQYF
- | TRBJ2-7 | TRBV25-1 | 14 | CASSERPGPYEQYF
- | TRBJ1-1 | TRBV7-2 | 11 | CASRTSGEAFF
- | TRBJ2-5 | TRBV25-1 | 16 | CASSESIPGRVETQYF
- | TRBJ1-6 | TRBV2 | 15 | CASSAGGVYNSPLHF
TRBD2 | TRBJ2-5 | TRBV29-1 | 13 | CSVGRTSEETQYF
- | TRBJ1-5 | TRBV20-1 | 14 | CSARAVPSNQPQHF
- | TRBJ2-7 | TRBV7-2 | 12 | CASSPTNYEQYF
- | TRBJ2-1 | TRBV20-1 | 16 | CSARDRQAENYNEQFF